The 31 T cell receptor beta chains in this list originate from one sample, sequenced in a study of Ad26.COV2.S vaccination and SARS-CoV-2 variants. TCRdb keeps only in-frame clones here, not all; method: immunoSEQ multiplex PCR. The sample lists 410,000 or so clones; approximately 90% were seen once. Treatment defined: some 20 received Ad26.COV2.S at low or high dose, single or two shots; 5 received placebo; per-sample allocation not given. Each sample was drawn 63 days after the first injection (of vaccine or placebo). Sequenced here: peripheral blood, sampled in a trial of Ad26.COV2.S vaccine versus placebo. The receptors were gathered from a person aged 18-60 years who received the Ad26.COV2.S COVID-19 vaccine or a placebo.

Worth noting for this clone: Other DNA sequences in the same sample also yield this CDR3. This rearrangement joins TRBV18 to TRBJ2-3, with D perhaps matching TRBD1 (5 bases). V lost 2 bases, J lost 4 bases, and 7 bases lay in between. This CDR3 is built from 13 residues. Germline CDR1 and CDR2: KGHSH and LQKENI. CDR3 DNA: TGTGCCAGCTCACCAATCAGGGCAGATACGCAGTATTTT. As protein: CASSPIRADTQYF.

V usage is TRBV4-1 and J usage is TRBJ1-5; TRBD1 matches 7 bases. The CDR3 length is 16 residues. V lost 0 bases, J lost 5 bases, and 7 bases stayed unmatched. The germline CDR1 and CDR2 sequences are MGHRA and YSYEKL. CDR3 sequence: CASSQDQGRGDQPQHF. CDR3 bases: TGCGCCAGCAGCCAAGATCAGGGCAGGGGGGATCAGCCCCAGCATTTT.

This clone came up once. The chain combines TRBV27 with TRBJ2-7, with 7 bases that match TRBD1. The CDR3 runs to 15 residues. Per germline, CDR1 MNHEY and CDR2 SMNVEV (reference sequence). V shed 6 bases, J shed 2 bases, and the junction held 10 bases outside the gene matches. CDR3 in amino acids: CASRTHSGTAYEQYF. The CDR3 DNA follows: TGTGCCAGCAGGACCCATTCCGGGACAGCCTACGAGCAGTACTTC.

The rearrangement uses TRBV5-4 and TRBJ1-2; 12 nucleotides align to TRBD1. Germline V lookup: CDR1 SGHNT, CDR2 YYREEE (reference sequence). V trimming: 4 bases; J trimming: 14 bases; junction bases outside the gene matches: 12. The CDR3 consists of 14 residues. The CDR3 here is CASSGGPGQGAPTF. The CDR3 DNA is TGTGCCAGCAGCGGCGGTCCGGGACAGGGGGCTCCTACCTTC.

V and J are TRBV6-6 and TRBJ1-2, with no clear D. The CDR3 covers 13 residues. Germline values: CDR1 MNHNY, CDR2 SVGAGI (reference sequence). Trimming stripped 1 base from V and 6 bases from J, with 9 bases between. The CDR3 DNA reads TGTGCCAGCAGTTACTTGGCTGGAGATGGCTACACCTTC. It codes for CASSYLAGDGYTF.

The rearrangement joins TRBV12-3 or TRBV12-4 to TRBJ2-1; D remains ambiguous. Trimming shortened V by 6 bases and J by 8 bases, and 8 bases separated the two germline ends. CDR3 size: 11 residues. CDR3 protein: CASSLGDEQFF. Written as DNA, the CDR3 is TGTGCCAGCAGCCTAGGTGATGAGCAGTTCTTC.

This clone appeared a single time. The gene calls are TRBV12-5 and TRBJ2-2, with TRBD2 matching over 9 bases. Germline loops: CDR1 LGHNT, CDR2 FRNRAP. The CDR3 extends over 16 amino acids. Trimming removed 6 bases from V and 0 bases from J; junction bases left unmatched: 5. CDR3 coding DNA: TGTGCTAGTGGCCCCCCTAGCGGGGCGAACACCGGGGAGCTGTTTTTT. Its protein is CASGPPSGANTGELFF.

The rearrangement joins TRBV27 to TRBJ2-3, with a tentative D call TRBD2 (7 bases). The CDR3 is 13 amino acids. Looked up from germline, CDR1 is MNHEY and CDR2 is SMNVEV (reference sequence). The DNA for the CDR3 is TGTGCAGGAGGGCGGGGGCGCACAGATACGCAGTATTTT. As protein: CAGGRGRTDTQYF.

The genes are TRBV4-1 and TRBJ2-5; D is perhaps TRBD1 or TRBD2 (5 bases each). There are 15 residues in the CDR3. Looked up from germline, CDR1 is MGHRA and CDR2 is YSYEKL. V was pared by 0 bases and J by 5 bases, with 13 bases between. CDR3: CASSQEDEGWETQYF. DNA of the CDR3: TGCGCCAGCAGCCAAGAAGACGAGGGGTGGGAGACCCAGTACTTC.

J is TRBJ1-2 and V is TRBV9; 10 nucleotides align to TRBD1. Germline V lookup: CDR1 SGDLS, CDR2 YYNGEE. With V trimmed by 2 bases and J by 4 bases, 2 bases remained unmatched. This CDR3 is built from 14 residues. The CDR3 reads CASSVGTGAYGYTF. CDR3 bases: TGTGCCAGCAGCGTGGGGACAGGGGCCTATGGCTACACCTTC.

The V call is TRBV6-5, the J call TRBJ1-6; D ambiguous. Germline loops: CDR1 MNHEY, CDR2 SVGAGI. V lost 7 bases and J 0 bases, leaving 10 bases between the germline ends. This CDR3 is built from 15 residues. CDR3 loop: CASNPSSSYNSPLHF. The CDR3 DNA sequence: TGTGCCAGCAATCCTTCGAGCTCCTATAATTCACCCCTCCACTTT.

The chain links TRBV28 to TRBJ1-4; D gene uncertain. Trimming removed 3 bases at V and 7 bases at J, with 6 bases between. This CDR3 is 12 amino acids long. Germline V gene data show CDR1 as MDHEN and CDR2 as SYDVKM. This chain's CDR3 is CASSFDGEKLFF. CDR3 bases: TGTGCCAGCAGTTTTGATGGTGAAAAACTGTTTTTT.

The genes are TRBV20-1 and TRBJ1-1; D is perhaps TRBD1 (5 bases). Germline values: CDR1 DFQATT, CDR2 SNEGSKA (reference sequence). V was pared by 7 bases and J by 11 bases, with 11 bases between. This CDR3 contains 9 residues. The CDR3 spells CSGTGDAFF. CDR3 nucleotides: TGCAGTGGAACAGGTGACGCTTTCTTT.

This rearrangement joins TRBV30 to TRBJ2-5, with 10 positions matching TRBD2. J gave up 1 base and V 0 bases, and 8 bases lay outside the gene matches. Looked up from germline, CDR1 is GTSNPN and CDR2 is SVGIG (reference sequence). This CDR3 comprises 17 residues. CDR3 region: CAWSVQRGGLGQETQYF. The CDR3 DNA reads TGTGCCTGGAGTGTACAGCGGGGGGGCCTAGGCCAAGAGACCCAGTACTTC.

The V and J genes are TRBV6-4 and TRBJ2-1; 8 nucleotides line up with TRBD2. Germline V gene data show CDR1 as MRHNA and CDR2 as SNTAGT. J was trimmed by 8 bases and V by 5 bases; bases with no gene match: 5. The CDR3 contains 13 residues. The DNA of the CDR3 is TGTGCCAGCAGTCGGACTAGCACGGATGAGCAGTTCTTC. Its translation: CASSRTSTDEQFF.

V and J are TRBV30 and TRBJ1-1, with D uncertain. There are 14 residues in the CDR3. Trimming removed 5 bases at V and 4 bases at J, with 17 bases between. Germline V gene lookup returns CDR1 GTSNPN and CDR2 SVGIG (reference sequence). CDR3 sequence (DNA): TGTGCCTGGTGGTCTCACCGGGTCGGCACTGAAGCTTTCTTT. Protein product: CAWWSHRVGTEAFF. Full variable domain (rest looked up from reference TRBV30 and TRBJ1-1): SQTIHQWPATLVQPVGSPLSLECTVEGTSNPNLYWYRQAAGRGLQLLFYSVGIGQISSEVPQNLSASRPQDRQFILSSKKLLLSDSGFYLCAWWSHRVGTEAFFGQGTRLTVV.

Details on this clone: One end of the junction does not line up with germline, which may come from a read error. The chain uses TRBV11-2 and TRBJ2-1; TRBD1 agrees at 7 bases. The CDR3 sequence is 15 residues long. CDR1 SGHAT and CDR2 FQNNGV come from the germline V gene. CDR3 coding DNA: TGTGCCAGCAGGAACCCGGGACAGCTCGAGATCACCAACCTCTTC. Encoded protein: CASRNPGQLEITNLF.

This chain uses TRBV9 with TRBJ2-3, with D perhaps TRBD1 (5 bases). Germline CDR1 reads SGDLS; CDR2 reads YYNGEE. Trimming removed 1 base from V and 3 bases from J, with 24 bases in between. The CDR3 loop spans 19 amino acids. The CDR3 DNA follows: TGTGCCAGCAGCGTAAGTGGAAGGGGAACACCACGCCTAACAGATACGCAGTATTTT. This translates into CASSVSGRGTPRLTDTQYF.

The genes are TRBV5-1 and TRBJ1-6, with D perhaps matching TRBD1 (5 bases). In germline, CDR1 is SGHRS, CDR2 YFSETQ. Trimming left V 2 bases short and J 5 bases short, with 11 bases between. The CDR3 sequence is 15 residues long. The CDR3 DNA is TGCGCCAGCAGCTTAAGGGACCAAAATAATTCACCCCTCCACTTT. Translation: CASSLRDQNNSPLHF. The full variable domain, rest sourced from reference TRBV5-1 and TRBJ1-6, is KAGVTQTPRYLIKTRGQQVTLSCSPISGHRSVSWYQQTPGQGLQFLFEYFSETQRNKGNFPGRFSGRQFSNSRSEMNVSTLELGDSALYLCASSLRDQNNSPLHFGNGTRLTVT.

V gene TRBV24-1 combines with J gene TRBJ1-1; D remains ambiguous. Germline assignment: CDR1 KGHDR and CDR2 SFDVKD. The V and J ends lost 3 bases and 10 bases respectively, with 11 bases between them. The CDR3 sequence is 12 residues long. The CDR3 loop is CATSDDAGGAFF. Written as DNA, the CDR3 is TGTGCCACCAGTGATGACGCGGGTGGAGCTTTCTTT.

The sample holds one count of this clone. The chain employs TRBV7-9 and TRBJ2-3, with TRBD2 matching 14 bases. Germline-derived CDR1 and CDR2 are SEHNR and FQNEAQ (reference sequence). The V and J ends lost 5 bases and 6 bases, in that order; junction bases with no gene match: 10. The CDR3 length is 17 residues. For the CDR3, the DNA is TGTGCCAGCAGCCCAGGATTGACTAGCGGGGGGGAGGATACGCAGTATTTT. Residues: CASSPGLTSGGEDTQYF.

This rearrangement joins TRBV5-4 to TRBJ2-1; D may be TRBD1 (5 bases). From germline, CDR1 is SGHNT and CDR2 YYREEE (reference sequence). The CDR3 contains 15 residues. The germline V and J ends were trimmed by 3 bases and 3 bases, with 13 bases remaining between them. The CDR3 nucleotides read TGTGCCAGCAGCTCGTCCAGGGATGACTACAATGAGCAGTTCTTC. Protein sequence: CASSSSRDDYNEQFF.

The chain uses TRBV29-1 and TRBJ1-6; D may be TRBD1 (5 bases). The CDR3 has 12 amino acids. Germline loops: CDR1 SQVTM, CDR2 ANQGSEA. With 4 bases removed from V and 6 bases from J, the gap between germline ends came to 7 bases. In nucleotides, the CDR3 is TGCAGCGTTGGGGGGGGTAATTCACCCCTCCACTTT. The encoded protein is CSVGGGNSPLHF.

The CDR3 coding sequence is TGTGCCACCAGCAGAGATCCCGCGGGGGATTCACCCCTCCACTTT. It yields the protein CATSRDPAGDSPLHF. The chain combines TRBV15 with TRBJ1-6; tentatively, D is TRBD1 (5 bases). V dropped 0 bases and J dropped 8 bases, with 11 bases sitting between them. The CDR3 loop spans 15 amino acids. The germline gives CDR1 LNHNV, CDR2 YYDKDF (reference sequence). The full variable domain, with the rest looked up from reference TRBV15 and TRBJ1-6, is DAMVIQNPRYQVTQFGKPVTLSCSQTLNHNVMYWYQQKSSQAPKLLFHYYDKDFNNEADTPDNFQSRRPNTSFCFLDIRSPGLGDTAMYLCATSRDPAGDSPLHFGNGTRLTVT.

CDR3 residues: CASRQGLHGTGVKDIQYF. For the CDR3, the DNA is TGCGCCAGCAGGCAAGGGCTACATGGGACTGGTGTCAAGGACATTCAGTACTTC. The genes are TRBV23-1 and TRBJ2-4; perhaps TRBD2 as D (6 bases). TRBV23-1 qualifies as an ORF whose function is uncertain. The CDR3 totals 18 residues. Deletions cut 6 bases from V and 8 bases from J, with 29 bases between.

The rearrangement joins TRBV19 to TRBJ2-7; D is perhaps TRBD1 or TRBD2 (5 bases each). CDR3 length: 14 residues. From germline, CDR1 is LNHDA and CDR2 SQIVND (reference sequence). V lost 4 bases, J lost 3 bases, and 13 bases lay in between. CDR3 nucleotide sequence: TGTGCCAGTAGTAGCCAGGGTGGGAGCTACGAGCAGTACTTC. Translating it yields CASSSQGGSYEQYF.

The rearrangement links TRBV18 to TRBJ1-4; perhaps TRBD1 as D (5 bases). The CDR3 has 19 residues. Trimming removed 4 bases from V and 0 bases from J, with 21 bases in between. Germline V gives CDR1 KGHSH, CDR2 LQKENI. The DNA for the CDR3 is TGTGCCAGCTCACTCCAGAACAGGCTATTGGGAGCAACTAATGAAAAACTGTTTTTT. Protein sequence: CASSLQNRLLGATNEKLFF.

This clone showed up just once. The rearrangement joins TRBV4-1 to TRBJ2-1; TRBD2 agrees at 11 bases. Germline V gene lookup returns CDR1 MGHRA and CDR2 YSYEKL. The length of the CDR3 is 19 residues. V trimming: 3 bases; J trimming: 3 bases; junction bases outside the gene matches: 13. The DNA for the CDR3 is TGCGCCAGCAGCCATCCCGAAATACTACTAGCGGGGGACTACAATGAGCAGTTCTTC. Encoded protein: CASSHPEILLAGDYNEQFF.

This rearrangement joins TRBV9 to TRBJ2-4; D is perhaps TRBD2 (6 bases). Trimming removed 4 bases from V and 0 bases from J, with 11 bases in between. Germline lookup yields CDR1 SGDLS and CDR2 YYNGEE. The CDR3 is 15 amino acids. CDR3 in DNA: TGTGCCAGCAGCCCCAACGGGAGAGCCAAAAACATTCAGTACTTC. Protein sequence: CASSPNGRAKNIQYF.

The CDR3 bases are TGTGCCAGCAGCCAAGGTGGGACAGGGTCGCAGTACTTC. Protein sequence: CASSQGGTGSQYF. The chain links TRBV3-1 (or the pseudogene TRBV3-2) to TRBJ2-7; the match to TRBD1 covers 9 bases. This CDR3 contains 13 residues. The germline V gene encodes CDR1 LGHDT and CDR2 YNNKEL (reference sequence). The trim removed 1 base at V and 9 bases at J, leaving 4 bases unmatched.

CDR3 DNA sequence: TGTGCCAGCAGTTACGATCTGGGTAGGAACACCGGGGAGCTGTTTTTT. Amino acid sequence: CASSYDLGRNTGELFF. The chain carries TRBV6-2 or TRBV6-3 and TRBJ2-2; D unclear. V shed 2 bases and J shed 1 base, with 11 bases lying between them. The CDR3 covers 16 residues. Germline V CDR1 and CDR2: MNHEY, SVGEGT.